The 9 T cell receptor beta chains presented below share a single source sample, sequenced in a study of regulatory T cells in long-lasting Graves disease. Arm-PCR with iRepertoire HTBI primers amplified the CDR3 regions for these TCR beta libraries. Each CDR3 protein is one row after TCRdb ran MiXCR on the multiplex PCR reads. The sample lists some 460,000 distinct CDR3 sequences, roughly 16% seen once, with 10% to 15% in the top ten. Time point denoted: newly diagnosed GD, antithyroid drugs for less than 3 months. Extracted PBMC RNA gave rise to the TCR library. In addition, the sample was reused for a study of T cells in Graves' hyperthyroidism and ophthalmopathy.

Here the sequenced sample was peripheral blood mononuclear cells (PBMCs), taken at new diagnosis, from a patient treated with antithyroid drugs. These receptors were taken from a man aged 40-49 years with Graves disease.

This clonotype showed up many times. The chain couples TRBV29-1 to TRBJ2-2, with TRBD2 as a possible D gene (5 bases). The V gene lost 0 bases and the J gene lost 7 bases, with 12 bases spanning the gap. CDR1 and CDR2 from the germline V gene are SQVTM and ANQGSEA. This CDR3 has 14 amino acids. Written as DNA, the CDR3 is TGCAGCGTTGAAGAGGCTAGCCCTGGCGGGGAGCTGTTTTTT. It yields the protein CSVEEASPGGELFF.

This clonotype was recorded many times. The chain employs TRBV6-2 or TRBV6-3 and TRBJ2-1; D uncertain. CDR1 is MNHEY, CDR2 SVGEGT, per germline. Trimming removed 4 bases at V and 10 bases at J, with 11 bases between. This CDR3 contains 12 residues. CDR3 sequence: CASSFEVGEQFF. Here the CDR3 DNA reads TGTGCCAGCAGTTTCGAAGTGGGGGAGCAGTTCTTC.

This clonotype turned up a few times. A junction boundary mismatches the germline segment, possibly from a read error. The CDR3 is CASSRDSNNEQLF. In DNA, the CDR3 is TGTGCCAGCTCCCGGGACTCCAACAATGAGCAGCTCTTC. V usage is TRBV18 and J usage is TRBJ2-1; perhaps TRBD2 as D (6 bases). Germline CDR1 is KGHSH and CDR2 is LQKENI. The CDR3 totals 13 residues.

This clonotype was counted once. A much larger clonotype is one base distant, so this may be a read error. The CDR3 loop reads CASSQNQFPGQPTYDSPLHF. CDR3 nucleotide sequence: TGTGCCAGCAGTCAAAATCAGTTCCCGGGACAGCCGACCTATGATTCACCCCTCCACTTT. The chain is built from TRBV28 and TRBJ1-6, with TRBD1 matching over 7 bases. This CDR3 has 20 residues. Looked up from germline, CDR1 is MDHEN and CDR2 is SYDVKM. The variable domain in full, completed from reference TRBV28 and TRBJ1-6, reads DVKVTQSSRYLVKRTGEKVFLECVQDMDHENMFWYRQDPGLGLRLIYFSYDVKMKEKGDIPEGYSVSREKKERFSLILESASTNQTSMYLCASSQNQFPGQPTYDSPLHFGNGTRLTVT.

The CDR3 loop reads CAWSVGSIYEQYF. The CDR3 nucleotides read TGTGCCTGGAGTGTGGGGTCCATATACGAGCAGTACTTC. The rearrangement links TRBV30 to TRBJ2-7; no definite D call. Trimming stripped 0 bases from V and 4 bases from J, with 10 bases between. The CDR3 loop spans 13 amino acids. The V gene's germline CDR1 is GTSNPN and CDR2 SVGIG (reference sequence).

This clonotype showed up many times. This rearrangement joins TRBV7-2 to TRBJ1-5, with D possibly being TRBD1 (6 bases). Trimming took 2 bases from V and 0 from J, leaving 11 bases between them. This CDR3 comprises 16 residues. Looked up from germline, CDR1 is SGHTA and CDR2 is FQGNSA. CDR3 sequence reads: CASSLRPGDSNQPQHF. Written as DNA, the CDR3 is TGTGCCAGCAGCTTACGGCCAGGGGATAGCAATCAGCCCCAGCATTTT.

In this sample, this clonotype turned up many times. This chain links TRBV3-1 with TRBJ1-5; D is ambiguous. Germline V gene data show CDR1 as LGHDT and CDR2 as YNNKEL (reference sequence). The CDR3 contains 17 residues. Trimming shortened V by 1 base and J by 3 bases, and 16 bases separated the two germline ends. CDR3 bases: TGTGCCAGCAGCCAAGGAATGAGACCTCCAAACAATCAGCCCCAGCATTTT. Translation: CASSQGMRPPNNQPQHF.

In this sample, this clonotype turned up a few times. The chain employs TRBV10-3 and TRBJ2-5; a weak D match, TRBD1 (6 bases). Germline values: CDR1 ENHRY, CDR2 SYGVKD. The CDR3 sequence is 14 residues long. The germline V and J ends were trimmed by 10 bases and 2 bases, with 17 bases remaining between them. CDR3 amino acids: CATTETGVQETQYF. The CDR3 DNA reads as TGTGCCACCACCGAGACAGGAGTACAAGAGACCCAGTACTTC.

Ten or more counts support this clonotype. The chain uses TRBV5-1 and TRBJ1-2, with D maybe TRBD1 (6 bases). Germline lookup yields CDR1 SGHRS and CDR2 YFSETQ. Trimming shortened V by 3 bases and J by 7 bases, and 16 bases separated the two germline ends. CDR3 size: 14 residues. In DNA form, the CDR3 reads TGCGCCAGCAGCTCGCTACAGGGATCTACTGGCTACACCTTC. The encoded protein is CASSSLQGSTGYTF.